These 31 T cell receptor beta chains were all obtained from the same sample, sequenced in a study of OX40 agonist ivuxolimab in advanced cancers. Assay used: immunoSEQ multiplex PCR; TCRdb lists only in-frame clones, some missing. The sample carries more than 25,000 clones, 75% to 90% recorded once. Source: CD4+ or CD8+ T cells sorted from blood, taken in a trial of the OX40 agonist ivuxolimab. Receptor source: an adult with an advanced solid tumor such as melanoma, head and neck, liver or kidney cancer.

The chain combines TRBV27 with TRBJ1-5; D unclear. In germline, CDR1 is MNHEY, CDR2 SMNVEV (reference sequence). This CDR3 is 16 amino acids long. V shed 8 bases and J shed 2 bases, with 19 bases lying between them. The CDR3 DNA is TGTGCCAGCCCTCAAGGGTCGGGGATCGGCAATCAGCCCCAGCATTTT. Protein product: CASPQGSGIGNQPQHF.

The DNA for the CDR3 is TGCGCCAGCAGCTTGGGACTAGCGGGAACCTACGAGCAGTACTTC. It specifies CASSLGLAGTYEQYF. The J gene is TRBJ2-7, the V gene TRBV5-1, with 11 bases aligning to TRBD2. After removal of 0 bases from V and 2 bases from J, the junction contained 1 base not matched to a gene. There are 15 residues in the CDR3. CDR1 SGHRS and CDR2 YFSETQ come from the germline V gene.

This clone was found a few times. The rearrangement joins TRBV10-3 to TRBJ1-2; D may be TRBD1 (5 bases). Germline V gene data show CDR1 as ENHRY and CDR2 as SYGVKD. The V gene lost 3 bases and the J gene lost 2 bases, with 13 bases spanning the gap. This CDR3 has 15 residues. This CDR3 is CAISEAPGRNYGYTF. The CDR3 DNA sequence: TGTGCCATCAGTGAAGCCCCGGGACGCAACTATGGCTACACCTTC.

This clone was picked up one time. V is TRBV29-1 and J is TRBJ2-1; 9 bases line up with TRBD2. Germline values: CDR1 SQVTM, CDR2 ANQGSEA. V was pared by 4 bases and J by 9 bases, with 7 bases of the junction left unmatched. The CDR3 is 13 amino acids. The CDR3 sequence is CSVVTGRGGEQFF. CDR3 sequence (DNA): TGCAGCGTTGTGACAGGGCGGGGGGGTGAGCAGTTCTTC.

This clone occurred once. The chain is built from TRBV4-2 and TRBJ1-6; no reliable D call. This CDR3 spans 21 amino acids. V lost 3 bases and J lost 0, with 24 bases in between. The germline V gene encodes CDR1 LGHNA and CDR2 YNFKEQ. CDR3: CASSQAGNSVPPSSYNSPLHF. CDR3 bases: TGTGCCAGCAGCCAGGCGGGCAATTCGGTTCCTCCTAGCTCCTATAATTCACCCCTCCACTTT.

This sequence joins TRBV28 and TRBJ1-1; no firm D call. The germline V gene encodes CDR1 MDHEN and CDR2 SYDVKM. V dropped 8 bases and J dropped 5 bases, with 9 bases sitting between them. The CDR3 is made up of 11 amino acids. The CDR3 DNA follows: TGTGCCAGCTTCCTGGGAACTGAAGCTTTCTTT. This encodes CASFLGTEAFF.

This rearrangement joins TRBV7-3 to TRBJ1-3; 7 nucleotides match TRBD1. V lost 3 bases, J lost 4 bases, and 21 bases stayed unmatched. The V gene's germline CDR1 is SGHTA and CDR2 FQGTGA. The CDR3 length is 20 residues. CDR3 in amino acids: CASSFLDGAGGVRSGNTIYF. The CDR3 nucleotides are TGTGCCAGCAGCTTTTTAGATGGGGCAGGGGGAGTTCGATCGGGAAACACCATATATTTT.

The CDR3: CASGVAGSYNEQFF. The CDR3, as DNA: TGTGCCAGCGGGGTAGCTGGGTCCTACAATGAGCAGTTCTTC. This sequence joins TRBV9 and TRBJ2-1; D is unresolved. The CDR3 loop spans 14 amino acids. Trimming took off 7 bases at V and 1 base at J, with 12 bases between the two ends. Germline CDR1 is SGDLS and CDR2 is YYNGEE.

V and J are TRBV13 and TRBJ1-6, with D possibly being TRBD1 (5 bases). CDR1 PRHDT and CDR2 FYEKMQ come from the germline V gene (reference sequence). The V end was cut by 0 bases, the J end by 7 bases, with 16 bases between. The CDR3 covers 17 residues. The CDR3 here is CASSLGYPGRENSPLHF. The CDR3 nucleotides are TGTGCCAGCAGCTTAGGGTACCCGGGACGGGAGAATTCACCCCTCCACTTT.

This clone was found once. The rearrangement links TRBV27 to TRBJ2-1; TRBD2 might be the D (5 bases). Between the trimmed V and J ends, which lost 4 bases and 0 bases, there was a span of 13 bases. CDR1 and CDR2 from the germline V gene are MNHEY and SMNVEV (reference sequence). CDR3 length: 16 residues. CDR3 region: CASSSDGESSYNEQFF. Written as DNA, the CDR3 is TGTGCCAGCAGTTCCGACGGGGAGAGCTCCTACAATGAGCAGTTCTTC.

The chain has TRBV28 and TRBJ1-1; 12 nucleotides match TRBD1. This CDR3 is built from 15 residues. Germline V gene sequence: CDR1 MDHEN, CDR2 SYDVKM. V shed 4 bases, J shed 0 bases, and the junction held 0 bases outside the gene matches. Here the CDR3 reads CASSWDRGLNTEAFF. The CDR3 coding sequence is TGTGCCAGCAGTTGGGACAGGGGGCTGAACACTGAAGCTTTCTTT. Looking up the rest from reference TRBV28 and TRBJ1-1 gives the full variable domain: DVKVTQSSRYLVKRTGEKVFLECVQDMDHENMFWYRQDPGLGLRLIYFSYDVKMKEKGDIPEGYSVSREKKERFSLILESASTNQTSMYLCASSWDRGLNTEAFFGQGTRLTVV.

The rearrangement joins TRBV28 to TRBJ2-7; no reliable D call. The germline CDR1 and CDR2 sequences are MDHEN and SYDVKM. This CDR3 spans 17 amino acids. Between the trimmed V and J ends, which lost 5 bases and 7 bases, there was a span of 27 bases. In DNA, the CDR3 is TGTGCCAGCAGTAGTTTATCGGTACATCTCTCCTCCCCAGAGCAGTACTTC. As protein: CASSSLSVHLSSPEQYF.

The chain carries TRBV28 and TRBJ1-1; D not resolved. CDR1 MDHEN and CDR2 SYDVKM come from the germline V gene. The V end was cut by 5 bases, the J end by 11 bases, with 9 bases between. CDR3 size: 10 residues. CDR3: CASSRVDAFF. The CDR3 DNA is TGTGCCAGCAGTAGGGTCGATGCTTTCTTT.

The chain carries TRBV9 and TRBJ1-4; D is unresolved. There are 15 residues in the CDR3. Trimming left V 5 bases short and J 4 bases short, with 15 bases between. From germline, CDR1 is SGDLS and CDR2 YYNGEE. The chain's CDR3 is CASSLGDGSNEKLFF. The CDR3 DNA reads as TGTGCCAGCAGTCTTGGGGATGGTAGTAATGAAAAACTGTTTTTT. The full variable domain, rest sourced from reference TRBV9 and TRBJ1-4, is DSGVTQTPKHLITATGQRVTLRCSPRSGDLSVYWYQQSLDQGLQFLIQYYNGEERAKGNILERFSAQQFPDLHSELNLSSLELGDSALYFCASSLGDGSNEKLFFGSGTQLSVL.

The rearrangement uses TRBV9 and TRBJ1-2, with a tentative D call TRBD1 (5 bases). The V gene's germline CDR1 is SGDLS and CDR2 YYNGEE. Trimming removed 2 bases at V and 8 bases at J, with 22 bases between. CDR3 length: 16 amino acids. In nucleotides, the CDR3 is TGTGCCAGCAGCGTGCGGGACCGTAACTTTCCTGAAGGCTACACCTTC. Its protein product is CASSVRDRNFPEGYTF.

This clone was recorded only once. Here the CDR3 DNA reads TGTGCCAGCAGCCCCGGGGGGGTTAGCAATCAGCCCCAGCATTTT. Residues: CASSPGGVSNQPQHF. The rearrangement links TRBV9 to TRBJ1-5; D is possibly TRBD1 (5 bases). Between the trimmed V and J ends, which lost 4 bases and 0 bases, there was a span of 11 bases. CDR3 length equals 15 residues. Germline CDR1 is SGDLS and CDR2 is YYNGEE.

This chain joins TRBV2 and TRBJ2-1, with D perhaps TRBD2 (6 bases). The CDR3 runs 14 residues. The V gene's germline CDR1 is SNHLY and CDR2 FYNNEI. V was pared by 5 bases and J by 2 bases, with 10 bases between. The CDR3, as DNA: TGTGCCAGCAGTCGGGGCGGGACCTACAATGAGCAGTTCTTC. Protein: CASSRGGTYNEQFF.

This clone was counted between two and nine times. The CDR3 region is CASSLVHSGPNEQFF. Here the CDR3 DNA reads TGTGCCAGCAGCTTGGTTCATTCAGGACCCAATGAGCAGTTCTTC. The chain carries TRBV7-3 and TRBJ2-1; D uncertain. Deletions cut 3 bases from V and 6 bases from J, with 15 bases between. CDR1 is SGHTA and CDR2 is FQGTGA in the germline V gene. CDR3 length equals 15 residues.

The chain couples TRBV14 to TRBJ2-3; TRBD2 agrees at 12 bases. The CDR3 has 15 residues. The J segment lost 2 bases and the V segment lost 4 bases, leaving 1 base of the junction unmatched. From germline, CDR1 is SGHDN and CDR2 FVKESK. Here the CDR3 reads CASSPSGRDTDTQYF. CDR3 nucleotides: TGTGCCAGCAGCCCTAGCGGGAGGGACACAGATACGCAGTATTTT.

This rearrangement joins TRBV13 to TRBJ2-1; the D gene could be TRBD1 or TRBD2 (5 bases each). The CDR3 runs to 13 residues. CDR1 is PRHDT, CDR2 FYEKMQ, per germline (reference sequence). The V gene lost 2 bases and the J gene lost 6 bases, with 8 bases spanning the gap. In DNA, the CDR3 is TGTGCCAGCAGCTTAAGGGGACCCAATGAGCAGTTCTTC. Translation gives CASSLRGPNEQFF. The entire variable domain, with the rest obtained from reference TRBV13 and TRBJ2-1, is as follows: AAGVIQSPRHLIKEKRETATLKCYPIPRHDTVYWYQQGPGQDPQFLISFYEKMQSDKGSIPDRFSAQQFSDYHSELNMSSLELGDSALYFCASSLRGPNEQFFGPGTRLTVL.

The chain employs TRBV7-9 and TRBJ2-7; 13 bases are a match to TRBD2. In germline, CDR1 is SEHNR, CDR2 FQNEAQ (reference sequence). The V segment lost 7 bases and the J segment 1 base; nucleotides outside the gene matches: 7. There are 16 residues in the CDR3. The CDR3 sequence: CASTRWTSGGSYEQYF. The CDR3 DNA sequence: TGTGCCAGCACCCGATGGACTAGCGGGGGATCCTACGAGCAGTACTTC.

This clone has more than one count but fewer than ten. The V call is TRBV2, the J call TRBJ2-1; TRBD2 agrees at 14 bases. The CDR3 spans 16 residues. The ends lost 7 bases at V and 8 bases at J; junction bases unmatched: 10. CDR1 is SNHLY and CDR2 is FYNNEI in the germline V gene. For the CDR3, the DNA is TGTGCCAGCATGGGGGAGAGGACTAGCGGGAGGTATGAGCAGTTCTTC. This sequence encodes CASMGERTSGRYEQFF.

The rearrangement joins TRBV25-1 to TRBJ2-1; D is undetermined. The V gene's germline CDR1 is MGHDK and CDR2 SYGVNS. Between the trimmed V and J ends, which lost 1 base and 8 bases, there was a span of 6 bases. The CDR3 is 12 amino acids. The CDR3 reads CASSELDDEQFF. The CDR3 region has the DNA TGTGCCAGCAGTGAATTGGACGATGAGCAGTTCTTC.

The chain employs TRBV28 and TRBJ2-7, with 7 bases aligning to TRBD1. The CDR3 runs 12 residues. The germline CDR1 and CDR2 sequences are MDHEN and SYDVKM. V shed 6 bases, J shed 7 bases, and the junction held 6 bases outside the gene matches. The CDR3 region has the DNA TGTGCCAGCAGCCTACAGGGGTGGGAGCAGTACTTC. Protein sequence: CASSLQGWEQYF. Together with reference TRBV28 and TRBJ2-7, the CDR3 gives the full variable domain: DVKVTQSSRYLVKRTGEKVFLECVQDMDHENMFWYRQDPGLGLRLIYFSYDVKMKEKGDIPEGYSVSREKKERFSLILESASTNQTSMYLCASSLQGWEQYFGPGTRLTVT.

The V call is TRBV7-3, the J call TRBJ2-1; TRBD2 aligns across 7 bases. The V gene end was trimmed by 1 base and the J gene end by 0 bases; junction bases not matched to a gene: 3. This CDR3 is built from 16 residues. Germline CDR1 and CDR2: SGHTA and FQGTGA. CDR3 in amino acids: CASSLMGGNSYNEQFF. CDR3 bases: TGTGCCAGCAGCTTAATGGGGGGGAACTCCTACAATGAGCAGTTCTTC.

J is TRBJ2-5 and V is TRBV14; 12 bases are shared with TRBD2. This CDR3 contains 19 residues. J gave up 5 bases and V 1 base, and 14 bases lay outside the gene matches. The V gene's germline CDR1 is SGHDN and CDR2 FVKESK. The CDR3 protein is CASSQAMLAGGRSPETQYF. The CDR3 DNA reads TGTGCCAGCAGCCAAGCAATGCTAGCGGGAGGGAGATCACCTGAGACCCAGTACTTC.

This rearrangement joins TRBV6-5 to TRBJ1-2, with D tentatively TRBD1 (5 bases). The CDR3 has 13 amino acids. The germline V and J ends were trimmed by 5 bases and 4 bases, with 11 bases remaining between them. The germline CDR1 and CDR2 sequences are MNHEY and SVGAGI. The DNA for the CDR3 is TGTGCCAGCAGTGAAGACAGATCCTATGGCTACACCTTC. Translating gives CASSEDRSYGYTF.

The chain combines TRBV7-2 with TRBJ1-1; no clear D gene. The CDR3 is made up of 15 amino acids. CDR1 SGHTA and CDR2 FQGNSA come from the germline V gene. V lost 5 bases and J 2 bases, leaving 15 bases between the germline ends. CDR3 nucleotides: TGTGCCAGCAGCGGGCTATCGACCGCAAACACTGAAGCTTTCTTT. Its translation is CASSGLSTANTEAFF. The whole variable domain, remainder taken from reference TRBV7-2 and TRBJ1-1, is GAGVSQSPSNKVTEKGKDVELRCDPISGHTALYWYRQSLGQGLEFLIYFQGNSAPDKSGLPSDRFSAERTGGSVSTLTIQRTQQEDSAVYLCASSGLSTANTEAFFGQGTRLTVV.

The chain combines TRBV2 with TRBJ2-1; TRBD1 is a possible D gene (6 bases). V gave up 7 bases and J gave up 6 bases, with 16 bases separating them. The CDR3 is made up of 14 amino acids. Germline V gene sequence: CDR1 SNHLY, CDR2 FYNNEI. The CDR3, as DNA: TGTGCCAGCATTACAGGGATTATGGGCAATGAGCAGTTCTTC. Encoded protein: CASITGIMGNEQFF. Full variable domain (missing parts from reference TRBV2 and TRBJ2-1): EPEVTQTPSHQVTQMGQEVILRCVPISNHLYFYWYRQILGQKVEFLVSFYNNEISEKSEIFDDQFSVERPDGSNFTLKIRSTKLEDSAMYFCASITGIMGNEQFFGPGTRLTVL.

The rearrangement joins TRBV5-8 to TRBJ2-2; 9 nucleotides line up with TRBD1. The germline CDR1 and CDR2 sequences are SGHTS and YDEGEE. The CDR3 length is 15 residues. The junction had 5 bases not matched to a gene; V was cut back by 1 base and J by 7 bases. The CDR3 DNA is TGTGCCAGCAGCTTGTGGACAGGGGTTGGCGGGGAGCTGTTTTTT. Translation gives CASSLWTGVGGELFF.

About this clone: At one of its ends the junction is not consistent with the germline gene, which may arise from a read error. J is TRBJ1-6 and V is TRBV6-1; a possible D gene is TRBD1 (5 bases). The CDR3 contains 15 residues. CDR1 is MNHNS and CDR2 is SASEGT in the germline V gene. The CDR3 protein is CASCEWDEDNSPLHF. The CDR3 DNA sequence: TGTGCCAGCTGTGAGTGGGACGAGGATAATTCACCCCTCCACTTT.